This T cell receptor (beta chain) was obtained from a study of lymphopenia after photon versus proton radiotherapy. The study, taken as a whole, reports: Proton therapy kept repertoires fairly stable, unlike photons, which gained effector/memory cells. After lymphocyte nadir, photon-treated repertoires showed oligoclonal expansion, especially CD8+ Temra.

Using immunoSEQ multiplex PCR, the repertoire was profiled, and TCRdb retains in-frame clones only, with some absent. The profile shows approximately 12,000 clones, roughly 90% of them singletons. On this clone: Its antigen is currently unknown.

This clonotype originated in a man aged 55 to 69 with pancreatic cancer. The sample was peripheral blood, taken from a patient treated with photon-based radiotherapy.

The CDR3 reads CASRGQWVQVVHEQYF. The CDR3 region has the DNA TGCGCCAGCAGAGGGCAGTGGGTTCAGGTTGTCCACGAGCAGTACTTC. J is TRBJ2-7 and V is TRBV5-1; D not resolved. V lost 5 bases, J lost 5 bases, and 23 bases lay in between. Germline CDR1 is SGHRS and CDR2 is YFSETQ. The CDR3 covers 16 residues. The whole variable domain, remainder taken from reference TRBV5-1 and TRBJ2-7, is KAGVTQTPRYLIKTRGQQVTLSCSPISGHRSVSWYQQTPGQGLQFLFEYFSETQRNKGNFPGRFSGRQFSNSRSEMNVSTLELGDSALYLCASRGQWVQVVHEQYFGPGTRLTVT.